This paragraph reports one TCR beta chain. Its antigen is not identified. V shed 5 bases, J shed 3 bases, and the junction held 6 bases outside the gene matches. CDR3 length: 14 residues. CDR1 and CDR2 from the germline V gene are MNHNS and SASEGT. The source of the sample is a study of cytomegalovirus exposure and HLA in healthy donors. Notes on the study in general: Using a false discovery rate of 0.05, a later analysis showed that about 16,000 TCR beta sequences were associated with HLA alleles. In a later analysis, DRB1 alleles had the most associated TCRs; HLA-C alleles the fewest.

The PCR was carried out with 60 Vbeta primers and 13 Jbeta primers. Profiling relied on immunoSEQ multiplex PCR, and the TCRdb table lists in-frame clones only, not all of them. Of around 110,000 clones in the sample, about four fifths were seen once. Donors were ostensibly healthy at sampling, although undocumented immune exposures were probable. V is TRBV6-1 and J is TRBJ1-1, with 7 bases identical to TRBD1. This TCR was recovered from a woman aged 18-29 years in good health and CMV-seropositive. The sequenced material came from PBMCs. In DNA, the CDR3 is TGTGCCAGCAGTTCTACAGGGGCAGACACTGAAGCTTTCTTT. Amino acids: CASSSTGADTEAFF.